The 20 T cell receptor beta chains below all came from one sample that was sequenced in a study of T cells after yellow fever vaccination. TCRdb processed the 5' RACE reads anew with MiXCR; each CDR3 protein has one entry. The data show 120,000 or so distinct CDR3 sequences, approximately 9% seen once. The sequences come from CD8+ T cells sorted from PBMCs, collected on the day of the yellow fever booster vaccination. Receptors originate from a man younger than 35 who received the YFV17D yellow fever vaccine.

This clonotype has a count of ten or more. This chain links TRBV7-9 with TRBJ2-3; maybe TRBD2 (6 bases). Per germline, CDR1 SEHNR and CDR2 FQNEAQ (reference sequence). V was shortened by 4 bases and J by 4 bases, with 21 bases between the two germline ends. CDR3 size: 17 residues. The chain's CDR3 is CASSSEGRGWGADTQYF. The CDR3 DNA reads TGTGCCAGCAGCTCCGAGGGCCGGGGCTGGGGGGCAGATACGCAGTATTTT.

This clonotype was counted between two and nine times. This chain links TRBV6-6 with TRBJ2-7, with D uncertain. The V end lost 6 bases, the J end lost 4 bases, and 13 bases lay between the germline ends. The CDR3 has 13 amino acids. Germline V gives CDR1 MNHNY, CDR2 SVGAGI (reference sequence). The CDR3 bases are TGTGCCAGCAGCTTCGCCCCACAATACGAGCAGTACTTC. It yields the protein CASSFAPQYEQYF.

This clonotype was seen more than once but under ten times. The gene calls are TRBV29-1 and TRBJ2-7; D is perhaps TRBD1 (6 bases). Between the trimmed V and J ends, which lost 6 bases and 4 bases, there was a span of 16 bases. Germline lookup yields CDR1 SQVTM and CDR2 ANQGSEA. The CDR3 loop spans 13 amino acids. CDR3 DNA sequence: TGCAGCGTGGGGGCCGACAGTTGGTACGAGCAGTACTTC. This encodes CSVGADSWYEQYF.

This clonotype was detected only a few times. This chain uses TRBV7-6 with TRBJ2-5; TRBD1 agrees at 11 bases. V was clipped by 2 bases and J by 4 bases; unmatched bases: 6. The CDR3 is 16 residues long. Germline V lookup: CDR1 SGHVS, CDR2 FNYEAQ. The CDR3 protein is CASSLKDRGRAETQYF. CDR3 nucleotides: TGTGCCAGCAGCTTAAAGGACAGGGGGCGCGCAGAGACCCAGTACTTC.

This clonotype showed up just a few times. The chain combines TRBV10-3 with TRBJ2-7, with D possibly being TRBD2 (6 bases). The CDR3 contains 13 residues. Trimming cost V 0 bases and J 6 bases, with 9 bases left between them. The germline gives CDR1 ENHRY, CDR2 SYGVKD. The CDR3, as DNA: TGTGCCATCAGTGAGTCGTGGGGAGGCGAGCAGTACGTC. It encodes CAISESWGGEQYV.

This sequence joins TRBV5-6 and TRBJ1-2; 8 bases match TRBD1. Unmatched junction bases numbered 4, after V lost 2 bases and J lost 4 bases. The CDR3 extends over 14 amino acids. From germline, CDR1 is SGHDT and CDR2 YYEEEE. The CDR3 DNA is TGTGCCAGCAGCTTCCGGACAGGGCCCTATGGCTACACCTTC. This codes for CASSFRTGPYGYTF.

This rearrangement joins TRBV5-1 to TRBJ1-4; 7 bases match TRBD1. From germline, CDR1 is SGHRS and CDR2 YFSETQ. V trimming: 3 bases; J trimming: 8 bases; junction bases outside the gene matches: 4. The CDR3 spans 13 residues. CDR3 DNA: TGCGCCAGCAGCTACACAGGGGACGAAAAACTGTTTTTT. Translation: CASSYTGDEKLFF.

This clonotype was observed a few times. This chain links TRBV30 with TRBJ2-3; 10 positions agree with TRBD1. The germline V gene has CDR1 GTSNPN and CDR2 SVGIG (reference sequence). Germline trimming cut 2 bases from V and 3 bases from J; bases unmatched to any gene: 8. The CDR3 has 16 amino acids. CDR3 residues: CAWSRGTGVETDTQYF. CDR3 in DNA: TGTGCCTGGAGTAGGGGGACAGGGGTCGAAACAGATACGCAGTATTTT.

The chain uses TRBV15 and TRBJ2-3; possibly TRBD2 for D (6 bases). From germline, CDR1 is LNHNV and CDR2 YYDKDF (reference sequence). The V end lost 8 bases, the J end lost 1 base, and 10 bases lay between the germline ends. This CDR3 is built from 13 residues. CDR3 sequence (DNA): TGTGCCACCCTAATAGCGGGCACAGATACGCAGTATTTT. Encoded protein: CATLIAGTDTQYF.

This clonotype was seen many times. An end of the junction differs from the germline gene, which may be a read error. This chain connects TRBV12-3 or TRBV12-4 to TRBJ2-1; unclear D gene. The CDR3 contains 12 residues. Here the CDR3 reads CASCFGYNEQFF. Written as DNA, the CDR3 is TGTGCCAGCTGTTTCGGTTACAATGAGCAGTTCTTC.

This clonotype has only a few counts. The chain joins TRBV6-6 to TRBJ1-2, with D unclear. Per the germline V gene, CDR1 is MNHNY and CDR2 is SVGAGI (reference sequence). CDR3 size: 13 residues. Trimming removed 0 bases from V and 2 bases from J, with 4 bases in between. CDR3 DNA sequence: TGTGCCAGCAGTTACTCCGAGAACTATGGCTACACCTTC. Its protein is CASSYSENYGYTF.

This clonotype was counted a few times. V usage is TRBV9 and J usage is TRBJ2-3; 7 bases agree with TRBD2. Germline lookup yields CDR1 SGDLS and CDR2 YYNGEE. The ends lost 0 bases at V and 2 bases at J; junction bases unmatched: 9. This CDR3 is built from 17 residues. CDR3 in DNA: TGTGCCAGCAGCGTAGGTTGGCAGCGGGGAGTCACAGATACGCAGTATTTT. It yields the protein CASSVGWQRGVTDTQYF.

The V gene is TRBV21-1, the J gene TRBJ2-7; TRBD1 is taken as the D call from the table, unchecked against the DNA. TRBV21-1 is designated a pseudogene. This CDR3 is 16 amino acids long. Here the CDR3 DNA reads TGTGCCAGCAGCAAAGTGCGGACAGGGAGTCCCTACGAGCAGTACGTC. It specifies CASSKVRTGSPYEQYV.

The chain is built from TRBV4-3 and TRBJ2-6; D may correspond to TRBD1 or TRBD2 (5 bases each). CDR3 length equals 18 residues. Germline V CDR1 and CDR2: LGHNA, YSLEER. V shed 3 bases and J shed 4 bases, with 19 bases lying between them. This CDR3 is CASSQIFRDAGGANVLTF. CDR3 nucleotide sequence: TGCGCCAGCAGCCAGATATTCAGGGACGCAGGGGGGGCCAACGTCCTGACTTTC.

Only a few counts were recorded for this clonotype. V is TRBV6-1 and J is TRBJ1-1, with TRBD1 as a possible D gene (5 bases). Per germline, CDR1 MNHNS and CDR2 SASEGT. Trimming left V 1 base short and J 4 bases short, with 7 bases between. The CDR3 runs 13 residues. The CDR3 DNA reads as TGTGCCAGCAGTGAAGGGAGGGGCACTGAAGCTTTCTTT. It encodes CASSEGRGTEAFF.

The chain joins TRBV20-1 to TRBJ2-5, with no clear D. Germline values: CDR1 DFQATT, CDR2 SNEGSKA (reference sequence). This CDR3 is 14 amino acids long. V dropped 2 bases and J dropped 6 bases, with 16 bases sitting between them. The CDR3 DNA reads as TGCAGTGCTAGATCCCGCGGTCCTGGAAAGACCCAGTACTTC. Translation: CSARSRGPGKTQYF.

The CDR3 DNA follows: TGCGCCAGCAGAAAGGGGCATGAGCAGTTCTTC. Protein: CASRKGHEQFF. The V call is TRBV5-1, the J call TRBJ2-1; TRBD1 might be the D (5 bases). The CDR3 covers 11 residues. Deletions cut 5 bases from V and 8 bases from J, with 8 bases between. CDR1 is SGHRS and CDR2 is YFSETQ in the germline V gene.

The table lists this clonotype with many counts. The chain links TRBV20-1 to TRBJ2-3; possibly TRBD2 for D (6 bases). V was pared by 4 bases and J by 4 bases, with 15 bases between. In germline, CDR1 is DFQATT, CDR2 SNEGSKA (reference sequence). This CDR3 is built from 14 residues. The CDR3 region is CSAMGPREADTQYF. CDR3 DNA sequence: TGCAGTGCTATGGGACCGAGGGAGGCAGATACGCAGTATTTT.

In this sample, this clonotype turned up a few times. The chain joins TRBV6-5 to TRBJ1-1; 8 bases line up with TRBD1. This CDR3 contains 12 residues. Germline V gene lookup returns CDR1 MNHEY and CDR2 SVGAGI. Trimming removed 6 bases from V and 6 bases from J; junction bases left unmatched: 3. CDR3 nucleotide sequence: TGTGCCAGCAGCTCGACAGGGGCTGAAGCTTTCTTT. This codes for CASSSTGAEAFF.

This clonotype was seen a few times. V gene TRBV7-9 combines with J gene TRBJ2-7; 8 bases match TRBD1. Germline CDR1 reads SEHNR; CDR2 reads FQNEAQ (reference sequence). The CDR3 sequence is 14 residues long. V shed 3 bases and J 3 bases; nucleotides not matched to a gene: 4. CDR3 nucleotides: TGTGCCAGCAGCTTGGTTACAGGGGGCTACGAGCAGTACTTC. It specifies CASSLVTGGYEQYF.